The clone carrying this T cell receptor (beta chain) was counted between two and nine times. Its antigen is as yet unknown. The V end was cut by 2 bases, the J end by 3 bases, with 8 bases between. The CDR3 sequence is 13 residues long. Germline CDR1 is LNHDA and CDR2 is SQIVND (reference sequence). CD8 T cells were positively selected from what remained after CD4 positive selection. Cells stained for CD3, CD4, CD8, CD45RA, CD27 and viability were sorted into four CD45RA/CD27 subsets. The data belong to a study of naive and memory T cell subsets. Two oligonucleotides, mixed equimolar, formed the beta constant-region primer covering TRBC1 and TRBC2. Four rounds of PCR amplified the ligated cDNA using nested alpha and beta constant-region primers plus SP2. TCRdb reprocessed the UMI-ligation and nested PCR reads with MiXCR, giving one entry per CDR3 protein. This sample has roughly 97,000 distinct CDR3 sequences, with around 13% found just once.

The study's findings and limits: Naive and memory repertoire findings lacked a ground truth for validation. A few larger clonotypes appeared in naive repertoires, especially CD8, possibly memory cells re-expressing CD45RA. In naive cells, over 90% of TCR sequences were seen only once.

V and J are TRBV19 and TRBJ2-7; D gene uncertain. The clonotype originates from a human donor in good health. Sequencing used naive CD8+ T cells from blood. The CDR3 is CASSIWVNYEQYF. For the CDR3, the DNA is TGTGCCAGTAGTATATGGGTAAACTACGAGCAGTACTTC. The whole variable domain, remainder taken from reference TRBV19 and TRBJ2-7, is DGGITQSPKYLFRKEGQNVTLSCEQNLNHDAMYWYRQDPGQGLRLIYYSQIVNDFQKGDIAEGYSVSREKKESFPLTVTSAQKNPTAFYLCASSIWVNYEQYFGPGTRLTVT.